Described below is a single TCR beta chain sequence and its context. It has no known antigen specificity. Base quality data are lacking; no much larger clone is found one base away. The sample comes from a study of early stage breast cancer tumors listed by TCRdb under 2017. Regarding the complete study: Of the 15 to 20 invasive breast tumors, about 13 were found to be estrogen receptor-positive, progesterone receptor-positive and HER2-negative. The samples as a whole yielded a few million detected templates, corresponding to 850,000 to 1,400,000 unique clonotypes. About 70% of the 12 ER+/PR+/HER2- tumors were invasive ductal carcinomas, while the other four were invasive lobular carcinomas. On average, each sample had about 10-fold read coverage.

Here V drops 2 bases and J drops 9 bases, and the junction holds 5 bases not matched to any gene. CDR1 and CDR2 are read off the germline V gene (reference sequence) as MNHNY and SVGAGI. The CDR3, cysteine through phenylalanine, is 15 amino acids long. Just the 45-base CDR3 DNA is kept, in frame starting at base 1. Every sample was amplified as two independent genomic DNA replicates, using about 0.46 ug for blood and approximately 1.4 ug for tumor or normal breast. Following the manufacturer's instructions, the ImmunoSeq Intro kit was used to carry out TCRB sequencing on genomic DNA. For absolute quantification, the roughly 34-cycle multiplex PCR included proprietary primers along with spike-in control sequences. Single-end 150-bp reads were used to sequence an 87-bp fragment covering the CDR3 and the flanking V and J genes. Seven samples, with two replicates for each sample, were multiplexed per lane of an Illumina MiSeq using version 3.0 chemistry. In the authors' own workflow: The vendor's proprietary pipeline processed the raw data and merged both replicates into a single result for each sample. To define clonotypes, the study grouped productive rearrangements that shared the V-gene family, CDR3 amino acid sequence and J-gene segment. Clonality was calculated as 1 minus the normalized Shannon entropy (Pielou evenness) of TCRB abundances. T cell density was estimated by dividing total templates by the number of input cells inferred from the DNA input amount. Recon with default parameters was used to estimate total repertoire diversity and clonality. Clonotypes with over 0.1% abundance in tumor and at least 32-fold higher abundance in tumor than in normal breast were defined as tumor-enriched. Here the immuneACCESS table is served through TCRdb, limited to in-frame sequences with V and J called. Missing clones are a known gap in these copies; in checked studies unresolved V genes cover under half, and the rest lacks a known reason. The V and J calls and clone size are taken from that table; D and trimming were inferred from the DNA. Within this sample are about 6,000 clones, with around 79% of them counted one time only. Clones ranked in the top ten supply approximately 10% of the sample.

Taken from roughly 2-4 cm away from the tumor, the adjacent normal breast tissue was rinsed with PBS and kept in prechilled RNAlater. Normal breast tissue often required about 100-310 mg of tissue for sufficient DNA because of high lipid content and low cell density. The study profiled bulk TCR beta-chain repertoires in matched peripheral blood, tumor and adjacent normal breast tissue taken from approximately 15 patients with early-stage breast cancer. The Qiagen AllPrep DNA/RNA Mini kit was used to extract genomic DNA. Study-level results and caveats: Sequencing bulk genomic DNA from unsorted cells could not capture chain pairing or functional markers like CD4, CD8 and FOXP3. Repertoires from blood and normal breast were more alike than repertoires from blood and tumor, and in about 85% of the 16 patients, comparing each tissue with blood separated tumor from normal. Analysis by tumor subtype was prevented by the small cohort size. Compared with adjacent normal breast tissue, tumors had higher clonality and roughly 2.5-fold greater T cell density. Enriched TCRB sequences shared across patients were found to be mostly commonly generated sequences that were unlikely to play an important role in the tumor microenvironment.

The rearranged segments are TRBV6-6 and TRBJ1-6; TRBD1 aligns with 9 central bases. Sequenced sample: normal breast tissue next to the tumor. The sequence came from a person aged 70 to 85 with breast cancer. The CDR3 has the sequence CASSYRQGDSSPLHF. The DNA is TGTGCCAGCAGTTACCGACAGGGGGACAGTTCACCCCTCCACTTT.